These 13 T cell receptor beta chains were all obtained from the same sample, sequenced in a study of CD8+ T cells in alopecia areata. As for treatment: oral pan-JAK inhibitor, 5-10 mg twice daily. Investigators isolated RNA and reverse transcribed it into cDNA to act as the sequencing template. Libraries were prepared by immunoSEQ multiplex PCR; TCRdb keeps only in-frame clonotypes and omits some of them. This sample has approximately 210,000 clones, with 60% found just once. The material was CD4+ T cells sorted from blood, obtained at week 24, from a patient treated with tofacitinib. These receptors came from a human donor with alopecia areata.

The rearrangement links TRBV5-1 to TRBJ1-6, with D perhaps TRBD1 (6 bases). The CDR3 loop spans 16 amino acids. The germline CDR1 and CDR2 sequences are SGHRS and YFSETQ. The V gene lost 2 bases and the J gene lost 7 bases, with 16 bases spanning the gap. The CDR3: CASSLRAGQSNSPLHF. As DNA, the CDR3 is TGCGCCAGCAGCTTAAGGGCCGGACAGTCAAATTCACCCCTCCACTTT. Combining the CDR3 with reference TRBV5-1 and TRBJ1-6 gives the whole variable domain KAGVTQTPRYLIKTRGQQVTLSCSPISGHRSVSWYQQTPGQGLQFLFEYFSETQRNKGNFPGRFSGRQFSNSRSEMNVSTLELGDSALYLCASSLRAGQSNSPLHFGNGTRLTVT.

This clone was detected only once. This rearrangement joins TRBV5-1 to TRBJ1-2; possibly TRBD1 for D (5 bases). This CDR3 is 12 amino acids long. Germline values: CDR1 SGHRS, CDR2 YFSETQ. V was pared by 0 bases and J by 8 bases, with 8 bases between. The CDR3 sequence: CASSLEQGGYTF. DNA of the CDR3: TGCGCCAGCAGCTTGGAGCAGGGAGGCTACACCTTC.

V is TRBV4-2 and J is TRBJ2-1; the D is unclear. CDR1 is LGHNA, CDR2 YNFKEQ, per germline. The CDR3 extends over 12 amino acids. The ends were cut back, 4 bases at V and 9 bases at J, with 10 bases in the middle. The CDR3 DNA is TGTGCCAGCAGCCCTCAATCGGGTGAGCAGTTCTTC. Encoded protein: CASSPQSGEQFF.

The chain combines TRBV15 with TRBJ2-1; maybe TRBD2 (6 bases). Per the germline V gene, CDR1 is LNHNV and CDR2 is YYDKDF (reference sequence). The CDR3 runs to 16 residues. Trimming removed 0 bases from V and 6 bases from J, with 15 bases in between. The CDR3 loop is CATSRDKDYLPNEQFF. CDR3 bases: TGTGCCACCAGCAGAGATAAGGACTATCTACCCAATGAGCAGTTCTTC.

This clone occurred a few times. This chain links TRBV14 with TRBJ2-6, with TRBD1 identical over 7 bases. The length of the CDR3 is 20 residues. Looked up from germline, CDR1 is SGHDN and CDR2 is FVKESK. V lost 2 bases, J lost 2 bases, and 15 bases stayed unmatched. CDR3 sequence: CASSQTIKGARAPGANVLTF. The CDR3, as DNA: TGTGCCAGCAGCCAAACGATAAAGGGGGCGCGCGCACCTGGGGCCAACGTCCTGACTTTC.

This chain links TRBV27 with TRBJ1-6; 7 bases match TRBD1. This CDR3 comprises 15 residues. Trimming cost V 6 bases and J 5 bases; bases outside gene matches: 7. The V gene's germline CDR1 is MNHEY and CDR2 SMNVEV (reference sequence). This CDR3 is CASRTGMRDNSPLHF. The DNA for the CDR3 is TGTGCCAGCAGGACAGGGATGAGGGATAATTCACCCCTCCACTTT.

The J gene is TRBJ2-2, the V gene TRBV5-1, with D uncertain. The V end was cut by 6 bases, the J end by 0 bases, with 9 bases between. Per the germline V gene, CDR1 is SGHRS and CDR2 is YFSETQ. This CDR3 contains 14 residues. The CDR3 spells CASTEDSNTGELFF. DNA for the CDR3: TGCGCCAGCACAGAGGATTCGAACACCGGGGAGCTGTTTTTT.

J is TRBJ2-5 and V is TRBV29-1; D is ambiguous. This CDR3 spans 12 amino acids. The V gene lost 3 bases and the J gene lost 2 bases, with 7 bases spanning the gap. The germline CDR1 and CDR2 sequences are SQVTM and ANQGSEA. The CDR3 nucleotides read TGCAGCGTTGAGGCGCAGCAAGAGACCCAGTACTTC. Its translation is CSVEAQQETQYF.

About this clone: The junction departs from the called germline gene at one end, perhaps through a read error. The chain uses TRBV7-2 and TRBJ1-1, with unresolved D. The CDR3 totals 14 residues. The germline V gene has CDR1 SGHTA and CDR2 FQGNSA. The CDR3 sequence is CASSLGGRNVGDEF. The CDR3 DNA reads TGTGCCAGCAGCTTAGGAGGGCGTAACGTCGGCGACGAATTT.

The V and J genes are TRBV29-1 and TRBJ2-7; no reliable D call. From germline, CDR1 is SQVTM and CDR2 ANQGSEA. Deletions cut 4 bases from V and 2 bases from J, with 9 bases between. The CDR3 totals 12 residues. The CDR3 DNA reads TGCAGCGTTGGTTCAGGTGCCTACGAGCAGTACTTC. This translates into CSVGSGAYEQYF.

In this sample, this clone turned up a few times. The chain uses TRBV30 and TRBJ2-7; 8 nucleotides match TRBD1. This CDR3 spans 13 amino acids. The V gene end was trimmed by 2 bases and the J gene end by 4 bases; junction bases not matched to a gene: 4. Germline V lookup: CDR1 GTSNPN, CDR2 SVGIG (reference sequence). The CDR3 DNA follows: TGTGCCTGGAGTCCCCAGGGGGCGTACGAGCAGTACTTC. Its protein is CAWSPQGAYEQYF.

This clone has only a few counts. The V gene is TRBV4-2, the J gene TRBJ2-1; a weak D match, TRBD1 (5 bases). V lost 4 bases to trimming and J lost 7 bases, with 8 bases between them. CDR1 is LGHNA and CDR2 is YNFKEQ in the germline V gene. CDR3 length: 12 amino acids. CDR3 DNA: TGTGCCAGCAGCCGGGGCAATAATGAGCAGTTCTTC. It codes for CASSRGNNEQFF.

V is TRBV19 and J is TRBJ1-2; 7 positions agree with TRBD1. Germline CDR1 LNHDA, CDR2 SQIVND (reference sequence). V was clipped by 10 bases and J by 6 bases; unmatched bases: 8. The CDR3 totals 12 residues. CDR3 coding DNA: TGTGCCACCAGGGGGGGGGCGGATGGCTACACCTTC. Translating gives CATRGGADGYTF.